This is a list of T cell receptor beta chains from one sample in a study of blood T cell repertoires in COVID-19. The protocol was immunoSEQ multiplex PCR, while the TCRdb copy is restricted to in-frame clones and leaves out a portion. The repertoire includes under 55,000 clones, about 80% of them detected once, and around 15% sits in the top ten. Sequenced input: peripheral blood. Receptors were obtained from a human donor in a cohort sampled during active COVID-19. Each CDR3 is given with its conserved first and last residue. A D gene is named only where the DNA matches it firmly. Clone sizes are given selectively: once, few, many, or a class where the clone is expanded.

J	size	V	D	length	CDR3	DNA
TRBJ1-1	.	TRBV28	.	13	CASTLGGRAEAFF	TGTGCCAGCACCCTCGGGGGTAGGGCTGAAGCTTTCTTT
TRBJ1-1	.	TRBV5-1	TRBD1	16	CASSLGGQAGRTEAFF	TGCGCCAGCAGCCTGGGTGGACAGGCGGGCCGCACTGAAGCTTTCTTT
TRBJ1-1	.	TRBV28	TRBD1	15	CASSTGQGLLTEAFF	TGTGCCAGCAGTACGGGACAGGGACTTCTGACTGAAGCTTTCTTT
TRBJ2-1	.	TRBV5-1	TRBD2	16	CASSPGGSAYYNEQFF	TGCGCCAGCAGCCCGGGGGGGAGCGCTTATTACAATGAGCAGTTCTTC
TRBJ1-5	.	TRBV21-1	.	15	CASSKRQGDNQPQHF	TGTGCCAGCAGCAAACGACAGGGGGACAATCAGCCCCAGCATTTT
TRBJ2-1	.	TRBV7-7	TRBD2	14	CASSQTIAGVEQFF	TGTGCCAGCAGCCAGACGATAGCGGGAGTCGAGCAGTTCTTC
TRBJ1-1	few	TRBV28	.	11	CASSFQGDAFF	TGTGCCAGCAGTTTCCAGGGTGACGCTTTCTTT
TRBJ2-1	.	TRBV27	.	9	CASGQKQFF	TGTGCCAGCGGACAGAAGCAGTTCTTC
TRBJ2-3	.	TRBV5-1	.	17	CASSLVVTLGGTDTQYF	TGCGCCAGCAGCTTGGTCGTGACTTTAGGTGGCACAGATACGCAGTATTTT
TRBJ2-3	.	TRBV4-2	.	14	CASSRAVGTDTQYF	TGTGCCAGCAGTCGCGCGGTAGGCACAGATACGCAGTATTTT
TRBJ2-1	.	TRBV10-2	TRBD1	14	CASRGTGSYNEQFF	TGCGCCAGCAGAGGGACAGGCTCCTACAATGAGCAGTTCTTC
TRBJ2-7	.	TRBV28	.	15	CASSLYFRGNYEQYF	TGTGCCAGCAGTCTCTATTTTAGGGGAAACTACGAGCAGTACTTC
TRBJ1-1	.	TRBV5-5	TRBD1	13	CASSLTGDTEAFF	TGTGCCAGCAGCTTGACAGGGGACACTGAAGCTTTCTTT
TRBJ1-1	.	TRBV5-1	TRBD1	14	CASSIGQGNTEAFF	TGCGCCAGCAGCATCGGACAGGGGAACACTGAAGCTTTCTTT
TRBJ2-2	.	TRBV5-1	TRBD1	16	CASSRLTGGGTGELFF	TGCGCCAGCAGCCGACTGACAGGGGGCGGAACCGGGGAGCTGTTTTTT
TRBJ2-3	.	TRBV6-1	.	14	CASSEGEFADTQYF	TGTGCCAGCAGTGAAGGGGAGTTCGCAGATACGCAGTATTTT
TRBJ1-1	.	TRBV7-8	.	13	CASSPGLNTEAFF	TGTGCCAGCAGCCCCGGTTTGAACACTGAAGCTTTCTTT
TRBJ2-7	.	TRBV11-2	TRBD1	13	CASRPTGVGEQYF	TGTGCCAGCAGGCCCACAGGGGTCGGCGAGCAGTACTTC
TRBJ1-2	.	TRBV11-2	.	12	CASSLVGAGYTF	TGTGCCAGCAGCTTAGTAGGGGCTGGCTACACCTTC
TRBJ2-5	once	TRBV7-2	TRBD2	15	CASSPVTSVGETQYF	TGTGCCAGCTCTCCCGTGACTAGCGTGGGAGAGACCCAGTACTTC
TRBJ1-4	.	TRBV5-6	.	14	CASSHVRGREKLFF	TGTGCCAGCAGCCACGTCAGGGGTAGAGAAAAACTGTTTTTT
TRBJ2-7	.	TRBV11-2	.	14	CASSLVRGSYEQYF	TGTGCCAGCAGCCTCGTTCGGGGATCCTACGAGCAGTACTTC
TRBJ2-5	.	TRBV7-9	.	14	CASSLAGGLPTQYF	TGTGCCAGCAGCTTAGCGGGAGGTCTCCCTACCCAGTACTTC
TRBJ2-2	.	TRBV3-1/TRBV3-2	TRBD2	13	CASSQVGLVKLFF	TGTGCCAGCAGCCAAGTCGGACTAGTTAAGCTGTTTTTT
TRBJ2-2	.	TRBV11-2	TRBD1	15	CASSWGTANTGELFF	TGTGCCAGCAGCTGGGGGACAGCGAACACCGGGGAGCTGTTTTTT
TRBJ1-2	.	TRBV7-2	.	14	CASSLYPQGDGYTF	TGTGCCAGCAGCTTATACCCACAGGGTGATGGCTACACCTTC
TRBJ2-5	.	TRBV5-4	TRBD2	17	CASSRGRTSGSQETQYF	TGTGCCAGCAGCCGCGGGAGAACTAGCGGGTCCCAAGAGACCCAGTACTTC
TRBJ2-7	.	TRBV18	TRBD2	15	CASSQSGTRSYEQYF	TGTGCCAGCTCACAGTCCGGGACTAGAAGCTACGAGCAGTACTTC